One and the same sample provided the 8 T cell receptor beta chains below, sequenced in a study of blood T cell repertoires in COVID-19 (dated by TCRdb to 2019 to 2021). Libraries were prepared through the immunoSEQ multiplex PCR assay. TCRdb holds this immuneACCESS table with in-frame rearrangements only. Some clones are missing; in checked studies, unresolved V genes explain under half, and the rest has no known cause. This sample is represented by around 370,000 clones; 87% of them were singletons. The ten largest clones add up to just under 6.5% of the sample. The specimen sequenced was peripheral blood. The receptors stem from a woman between 50 and 59 years old with COVID-19, enrolled during active disease.

J is TRBJ2-1 and V is TRBV9, with TRBD2 identical over 7 bases. With V trimmed by 0 bases and J by 10 bases, 13 bases remained unmatched. The CDR3 runs to 16 residues. The germline gives CDR1 SGDLS, CDR2 YYNGEE. CDR3 bases: TGTGCCAGCAGCGTAGGTGTGGGAGGGCCAAATAGCGAGCAGTTCTTC. Translated: CASSVGVGGPNSEQFF. The entire variable domain, with the rest obtained from reference TRBV9 and TRBJ2-1, is as follows: DSGVTQTPKHLITATGQRVTLRCSPRSGDLSVYWYQQSLDQGLQFLIQYYNGEERAKGNILERFSAQQFPDLHSELNLSSLELGDSALYFCASSVGVGGPNSEQFFGPGTRLTVL.

J is TRBJ1-4 and V is TRBV24-1; 9 nucleotides line up with TRBD1. This CDR3 is 15 amino acids long. The V gene end was trimmed by 4 bases and the J gene end by 8 bases; junction bases not matched to a gene: 7. The germline V gene has CDR1 KGHDR and CDR2 SFDVKD. Here the CDR3 DNA reads TGTGCCACCAGTGAGGCGGGACAGGGCCCCGAAAAACTGTTTTTT. This codes for CATSEAGQGPEKLFF.

The rearrangement uses TRBV21-1 and TRBJ2-1; whether TRBD2, the table's D call, matches the DNA was not checked. TRBV21-1 corresponds to a pseudogene. This CDR3 is 17 amino acids long. In nucleotides, the CDR3 is TGTGCCAGCAGCAAAGTATGCGAAGCGGGAGGAGTTTATGAGCAGTTCTTC. This codes for CASSKVCEAGGVYEQFF.

The genes are TRBV2 and TRBJ2-1; D is perhaps TRBD2 (5 bases). Trimming shortened V by 11 bases and J by 10 bases, and 21 bases separated the two germline ends. The CDR3 totals 13 residues. Germline V gives CDR1 SNHLY, CDR2 FYNNEI. The CDR3 here is CAGRGGGGNEQFF. CDR3 coding DNA: TGTGCCGGACGTGGAGGCGGTGGGAACGAGCAGTTCTTC.

This clone was observed a handful of times. In the same sample, other DNA sequences code for this CDR3. V and J are TRBV27 and TRBJ1-6, with a weak D call TRBD1 (6 bases). The V end lost 3 bases, the J end lost 5 bases, and 8 bases lay between the germline ends. Germline loops: CDR1 MNHEY, CDR2 SMNVEV (reference sequence). This CDR3 is 14 amino acids long. CDR3 in DNA: TGTGCCAGCAGTTTTGGACAGAATAATTCACCCCTCCACTTT. This codes for CASSFGQNNSPLHF.

The chain combines TRBV21-1 with TRBJ1-4; the listed D gene, TRBD1, was not tested against the DNA. TRBV21-1 is a documented pseudogene. This CDR3 has 16 amino acids. CDR3 region: CAILPHSTGIHEKLFF. The CDR3 bases are TGTGCCATCCTACCTCACTCGACAGGGATTCACGAAAAACTGTTTTTT.

CDR3 sequence reads: CASSLTGSHQPQHF. CDR3 DNA sequence: TGTGCCAGCAGCCTCACGGGGAGCCATCAGCCCCAGCATTTT. The J gene is TRBJ1-5, the V gene TRBV11-2, with D unresolved. Germline V gene data show CDR1 as SGHAT and CDR2 as FQNNGV. Trimming shortened V by 5 bases and J by 5 bases, and 13 bases separated the two germline ends. The CDR3 covers 14 residues.

The chain recombines TRBV27 with TRBJ2-5, with 7 positions matching TRBD2. Germline V gives CDR1 MNHEY, CDR2 SMNVEV (reference sequence). V trimming: 8 bases; J trimming: 2 bases; junction bases outside the gene matches: 8. The CDR3 covers 14 residues. Here the CDR3 reads CASWGGYRQETQYF. In DNA, the CDR3 is TGTGCCAGCTGGGGGGGGTACCGGCAAGAGACCCAGTACTTC.